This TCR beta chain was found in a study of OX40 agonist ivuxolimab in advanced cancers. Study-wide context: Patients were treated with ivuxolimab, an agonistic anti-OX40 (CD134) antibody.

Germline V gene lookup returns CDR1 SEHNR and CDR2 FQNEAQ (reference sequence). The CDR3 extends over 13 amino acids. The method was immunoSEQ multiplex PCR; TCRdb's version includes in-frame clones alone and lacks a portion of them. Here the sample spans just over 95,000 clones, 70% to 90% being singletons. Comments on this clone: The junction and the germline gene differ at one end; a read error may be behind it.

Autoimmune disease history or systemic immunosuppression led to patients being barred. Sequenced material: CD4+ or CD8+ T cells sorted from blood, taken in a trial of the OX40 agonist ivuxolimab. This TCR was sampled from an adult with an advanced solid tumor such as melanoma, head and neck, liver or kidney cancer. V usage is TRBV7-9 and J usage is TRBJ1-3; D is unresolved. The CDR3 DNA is TGTGCCAGCAGCCCTACACGCACGCCCGGGCCAGATTTT. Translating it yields CASSPTRTPGPDF.